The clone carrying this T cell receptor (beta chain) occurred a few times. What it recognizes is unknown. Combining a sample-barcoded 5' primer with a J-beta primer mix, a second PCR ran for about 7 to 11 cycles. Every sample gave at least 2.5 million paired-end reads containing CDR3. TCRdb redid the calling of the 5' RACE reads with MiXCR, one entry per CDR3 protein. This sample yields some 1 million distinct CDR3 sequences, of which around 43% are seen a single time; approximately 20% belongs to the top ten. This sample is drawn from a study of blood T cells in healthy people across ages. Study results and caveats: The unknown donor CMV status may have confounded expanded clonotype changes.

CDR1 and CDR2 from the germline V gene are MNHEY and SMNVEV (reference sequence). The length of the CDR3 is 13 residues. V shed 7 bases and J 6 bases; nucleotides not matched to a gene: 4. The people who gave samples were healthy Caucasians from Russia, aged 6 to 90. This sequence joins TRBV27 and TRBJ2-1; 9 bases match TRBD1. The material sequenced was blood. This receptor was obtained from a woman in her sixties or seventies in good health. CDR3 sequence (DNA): TGTGCCAGCAACAGGGGGCCTTTCAATGAGCAGTTCTTC. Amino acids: CASNRGPFNEQFF.